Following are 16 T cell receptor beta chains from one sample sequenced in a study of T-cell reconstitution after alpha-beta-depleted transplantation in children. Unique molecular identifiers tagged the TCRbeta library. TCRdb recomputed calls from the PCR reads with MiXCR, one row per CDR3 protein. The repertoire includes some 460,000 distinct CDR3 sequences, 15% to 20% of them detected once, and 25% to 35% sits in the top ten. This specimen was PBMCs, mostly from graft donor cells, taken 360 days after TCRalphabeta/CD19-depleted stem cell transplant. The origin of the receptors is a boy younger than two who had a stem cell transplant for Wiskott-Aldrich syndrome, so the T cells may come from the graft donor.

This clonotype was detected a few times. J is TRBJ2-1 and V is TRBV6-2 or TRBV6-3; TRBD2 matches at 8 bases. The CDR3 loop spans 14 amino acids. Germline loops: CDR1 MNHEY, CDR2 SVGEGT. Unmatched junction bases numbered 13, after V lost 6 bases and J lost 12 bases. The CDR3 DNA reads TGTGCCAGCAGACCCAGCGGGGGCGAGATCCCGCAGTTCTTC. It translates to CASRPSGGEIPQFF.

The CDR3 sequence: CASSQAGLAGGPGELFF. DNA of the CDR3: TGTGCCAGCAGCCAAGCTGGACTAGCGGGAGGCCCCGGGGAGCTGTTTTTT. This rearrangement joins TRBV3-1 to TRBJ2-2, with TRBD2 matching 14 bases. Germline CDR1 and CDR2: LGHDT and YNNKEL (reference sequence). Trimming took 1 base from V and 6 from J; bases not matched to a gene: 4. The CDR3 totals 17 residues.

CDR3 DNA: TGTGCCAGCAGCTTAGCGGGACTAATCAATGAGCAGTTCTTC. Translation gives CASSLAGLINEQFF. This sequence joins TRBV7-2 and TRBJ2-1; TRBD2 matches 7 bases. With 0 bases clipped from V and 6 bases from J, the junction kept 2 bases outside the gene matches. The CDR3 contains 14 residues. Per the germline V gene, CDR1 is SGHTA and CDR2 is FQGNSA.

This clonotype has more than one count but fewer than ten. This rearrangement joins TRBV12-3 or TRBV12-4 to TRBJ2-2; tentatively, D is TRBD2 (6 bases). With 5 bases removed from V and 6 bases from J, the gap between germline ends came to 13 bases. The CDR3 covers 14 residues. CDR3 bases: TGTGCCAGCAGTGGAGGAGGGGCGGCCGGGGAGCTGTTTTTT. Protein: CASSGGGAAGELFF.

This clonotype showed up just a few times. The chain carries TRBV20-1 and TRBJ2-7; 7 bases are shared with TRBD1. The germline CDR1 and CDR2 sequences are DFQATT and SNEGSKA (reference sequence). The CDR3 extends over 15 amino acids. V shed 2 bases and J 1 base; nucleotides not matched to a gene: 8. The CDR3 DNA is TGCAGTGCTAGAATCCTGACAGGGCGGTCCTACGAGCAGTACTTC. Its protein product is CSARILTGRSYEQYF.

The CDR3 nucleotides read TGTGCCAGCAGCTTAGATCGCAGGGAGGGAACAGATACGCAGTATTTT. Encoded protein: CASSLDRREGTDTQYF. The rearrangement uses TRBV7-2 and TRBJ2-3; TRBD2 agrees at 7 bases. This CDR3 is built from 16 residues. Germline V gene lookup returns CDR1 SGHTA and CDR2 FQGNSA. Losses at the gene ends were 1 base for V and 3 bases for J; bases not matched to a gene: 7. Full variable domain (outside the CDR3, taken from reference TRBV7-2 and TRBJ2-3): GAGVSQSPSNKVTEKGKDVELRCDPISGHTALYWYRQSLGQGLEFLIYFQGNSAPDKSGLPSDRFSAERTGGSVSTLTIQRTQQEDSAVYLCASSLDRREGTDTQYFGPGTRLTVL.

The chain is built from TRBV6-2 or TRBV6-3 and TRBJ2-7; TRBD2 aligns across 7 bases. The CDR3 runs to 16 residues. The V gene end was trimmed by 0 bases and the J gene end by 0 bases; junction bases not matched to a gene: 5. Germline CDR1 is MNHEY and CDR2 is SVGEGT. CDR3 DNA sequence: TGTGCCAGCAGTTACTCCAGAACGGGGGGCTCCTACGAGCAGTACTTC. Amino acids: CASSYSRTGGSYEQYF.

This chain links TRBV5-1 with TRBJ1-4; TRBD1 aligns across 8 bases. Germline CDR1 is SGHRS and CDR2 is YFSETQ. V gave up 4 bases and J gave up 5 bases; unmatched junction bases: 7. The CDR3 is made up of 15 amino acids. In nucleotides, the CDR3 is TGCGCCAGCAGCCACCGACAGGGGCCGAATGAAAAACTGTTTTTT. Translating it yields CASSHRQGPNEKLFF. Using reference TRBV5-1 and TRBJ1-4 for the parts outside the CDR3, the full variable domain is KAGVTQTPRYLIKTRGQQVTLSCSPISGHRSVSWYQQTPGQGLQFLFEYFSETQRNKGNFPGRFSGRQFSNSRSEMNVSTLELGDSALYLCASSHRQGPNEKLFFGSGTQLSVL.

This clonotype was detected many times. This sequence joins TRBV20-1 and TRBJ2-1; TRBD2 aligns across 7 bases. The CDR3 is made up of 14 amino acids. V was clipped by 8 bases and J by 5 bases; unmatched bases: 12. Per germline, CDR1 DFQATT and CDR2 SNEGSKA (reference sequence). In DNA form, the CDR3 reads TGCAGTACCTTCGGGGGGACCCGGCACAATGAGCAGTTCTTC. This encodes CSTFGGTRHNEQFF.

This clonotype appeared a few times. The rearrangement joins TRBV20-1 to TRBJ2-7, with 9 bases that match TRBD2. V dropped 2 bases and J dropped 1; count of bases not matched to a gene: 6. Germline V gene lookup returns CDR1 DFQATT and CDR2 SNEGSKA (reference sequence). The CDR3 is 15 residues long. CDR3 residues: CSARLAGRSSYEQYF. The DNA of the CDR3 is TGCAGTGCTAGACTAGCGGGACGATCATCCTACGAGCAGTACTTC.

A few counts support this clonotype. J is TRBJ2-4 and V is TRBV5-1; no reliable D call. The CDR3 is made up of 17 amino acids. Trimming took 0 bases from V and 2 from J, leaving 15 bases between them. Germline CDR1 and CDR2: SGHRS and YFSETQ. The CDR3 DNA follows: TGCGCCAGCAGCTTGGCAGCGTTGTCCCTAACCAAAAACATTCAGTACTTC. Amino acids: CASSLAALSLTKNIQYF.

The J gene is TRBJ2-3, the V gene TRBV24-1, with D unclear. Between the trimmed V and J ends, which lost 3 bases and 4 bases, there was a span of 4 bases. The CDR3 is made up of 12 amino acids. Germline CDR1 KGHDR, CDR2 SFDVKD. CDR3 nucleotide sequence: TGTGCCACCAGTGATCTCCCAGATACGCAGTATTTT. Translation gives CATSDLPDTQYF.

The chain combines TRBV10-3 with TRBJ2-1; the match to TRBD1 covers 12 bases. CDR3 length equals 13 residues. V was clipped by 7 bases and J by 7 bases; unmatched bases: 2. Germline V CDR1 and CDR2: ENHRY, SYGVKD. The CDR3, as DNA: TGTGCCATCATGGGACAGGGGGCGAATGAGCAGTTCTTC. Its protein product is CAIMGQGANEQFF.

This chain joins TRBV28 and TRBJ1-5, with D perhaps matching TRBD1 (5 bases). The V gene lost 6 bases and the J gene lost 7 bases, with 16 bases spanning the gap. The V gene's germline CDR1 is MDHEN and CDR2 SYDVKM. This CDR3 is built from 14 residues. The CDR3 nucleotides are TGTGCCAGCAGCCTCCGAACAGGTTGGCAGCCCCAGCATTTT. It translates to CASSLRTGWQPQHF.

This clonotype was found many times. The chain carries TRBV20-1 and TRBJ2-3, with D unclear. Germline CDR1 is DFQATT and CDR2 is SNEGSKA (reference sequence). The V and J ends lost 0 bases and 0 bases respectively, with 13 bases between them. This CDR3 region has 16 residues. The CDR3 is CSARDNSAPSTDTQYF. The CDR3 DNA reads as TGCAGTGCTAGAGATAACAGTGCCCCTAGCACAGATACGCAGTATTTT.

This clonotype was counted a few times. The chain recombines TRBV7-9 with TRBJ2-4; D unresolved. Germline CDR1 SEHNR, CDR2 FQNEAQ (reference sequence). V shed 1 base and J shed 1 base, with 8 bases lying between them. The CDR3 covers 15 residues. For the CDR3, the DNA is TGTGCCAGCAGCTTAGAGAGTCCCGCCAAAAACATTCAGTACTTC. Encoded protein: CASSLESPAKNIQYF.